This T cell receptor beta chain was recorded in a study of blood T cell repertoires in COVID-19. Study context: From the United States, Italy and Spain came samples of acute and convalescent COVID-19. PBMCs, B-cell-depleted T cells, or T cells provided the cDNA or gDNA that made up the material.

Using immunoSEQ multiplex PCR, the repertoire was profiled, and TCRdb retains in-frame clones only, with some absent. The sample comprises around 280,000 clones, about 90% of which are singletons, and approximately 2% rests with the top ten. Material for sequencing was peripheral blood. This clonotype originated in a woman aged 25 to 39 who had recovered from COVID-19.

The CDR3 spells CATTGSRDGLPNEQFF. CDR3 nucleotides: TGTGCCACCACCGGAAGTAGGGACGGACTACCCAATGAGCAGTTCTTC. This chain uses TRBV24-1 with TRBJ2-1; tentatively, D is TRBD2 (6 bases). V shed 8 bases and J shed 6 bases, with 22 bases lying between them. The CDR3 sequence is 16 residues long. The germline V gene encodes CDR1 KGHDR and CDR2 SFDVKD.